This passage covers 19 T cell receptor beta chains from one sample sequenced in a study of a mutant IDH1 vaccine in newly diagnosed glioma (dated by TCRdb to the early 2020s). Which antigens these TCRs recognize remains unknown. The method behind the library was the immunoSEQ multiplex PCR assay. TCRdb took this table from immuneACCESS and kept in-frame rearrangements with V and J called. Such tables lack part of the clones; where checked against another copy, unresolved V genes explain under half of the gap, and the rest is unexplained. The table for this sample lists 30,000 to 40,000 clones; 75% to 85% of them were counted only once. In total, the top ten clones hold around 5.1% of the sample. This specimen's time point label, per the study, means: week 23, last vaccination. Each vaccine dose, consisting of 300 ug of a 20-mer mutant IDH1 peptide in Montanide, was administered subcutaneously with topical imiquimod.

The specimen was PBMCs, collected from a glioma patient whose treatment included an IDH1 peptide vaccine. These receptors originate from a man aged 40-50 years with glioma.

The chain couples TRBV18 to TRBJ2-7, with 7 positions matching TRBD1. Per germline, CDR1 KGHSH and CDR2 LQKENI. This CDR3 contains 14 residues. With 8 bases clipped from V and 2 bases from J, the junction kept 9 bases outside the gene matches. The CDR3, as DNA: TGTGCCAGCCGACCATTGGGACAGACCTACGAGCAGTACTTC. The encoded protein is CASRPLGQTYEQYF.

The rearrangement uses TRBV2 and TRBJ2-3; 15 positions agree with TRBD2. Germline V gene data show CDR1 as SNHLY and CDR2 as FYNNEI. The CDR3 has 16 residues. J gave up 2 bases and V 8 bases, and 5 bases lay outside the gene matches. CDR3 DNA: TGTGCCAGCGAGGGACTAGCGGGAGGAAACACAGATACGCAGTATTTT. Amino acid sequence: CASEGLAGGNTDTQYF.

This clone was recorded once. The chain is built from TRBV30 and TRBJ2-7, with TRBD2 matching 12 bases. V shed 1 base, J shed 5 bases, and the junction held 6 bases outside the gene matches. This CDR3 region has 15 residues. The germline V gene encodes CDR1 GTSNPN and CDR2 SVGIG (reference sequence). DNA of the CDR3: TGTGCCTGGAGTGGAACTAGCGGGAGGAAGAACGAGCAGTACTTC. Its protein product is CAWSGTSGRKNEQYF.

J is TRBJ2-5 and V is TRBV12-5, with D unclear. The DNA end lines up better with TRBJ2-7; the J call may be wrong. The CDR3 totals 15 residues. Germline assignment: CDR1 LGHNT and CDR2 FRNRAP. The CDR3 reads CASGIGAGVFHEQYF. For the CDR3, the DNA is TGTGCTAGTGGTATAGGTGCTGGGGTTTTCCACGAGCAGTACTTC.

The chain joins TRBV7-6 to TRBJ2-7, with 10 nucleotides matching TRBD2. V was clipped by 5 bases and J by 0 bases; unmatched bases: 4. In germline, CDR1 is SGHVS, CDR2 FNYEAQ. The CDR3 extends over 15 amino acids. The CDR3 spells CASSTTSGISYEQYF. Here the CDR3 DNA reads TGTGCCAGCAGCACAACTAGCGGGATCTCCTACGAGCAGTACTTC. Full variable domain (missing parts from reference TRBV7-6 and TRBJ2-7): GAGVSQSPRYKVTKRGQDVALRCDPISGHVSLYWYRQALGQGPEFLTYFNYEAQQDKSGLPNDRFSAERPEGSISTLTIQRTEQRDSAMYRCASSTTSGISYEQYFGPGTRLTVT.

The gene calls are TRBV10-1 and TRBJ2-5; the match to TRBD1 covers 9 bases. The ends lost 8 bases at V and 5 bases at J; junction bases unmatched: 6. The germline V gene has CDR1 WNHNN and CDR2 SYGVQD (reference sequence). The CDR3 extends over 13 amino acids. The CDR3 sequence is CASQDRGLETQYF. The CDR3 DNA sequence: TGCGCCAGCCAGGACAGGGGCCTTGAGACCCAGTACTTC.

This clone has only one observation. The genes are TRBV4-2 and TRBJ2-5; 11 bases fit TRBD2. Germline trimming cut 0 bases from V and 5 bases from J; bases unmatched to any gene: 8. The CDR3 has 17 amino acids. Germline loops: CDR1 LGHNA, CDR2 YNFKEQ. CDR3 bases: TGTGCCAGCAGCCAAGATCCTAGCGGGGGGCGAGGGGAGACCCAGTACTTC. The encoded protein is CASSQDPSGGRGETQYF.

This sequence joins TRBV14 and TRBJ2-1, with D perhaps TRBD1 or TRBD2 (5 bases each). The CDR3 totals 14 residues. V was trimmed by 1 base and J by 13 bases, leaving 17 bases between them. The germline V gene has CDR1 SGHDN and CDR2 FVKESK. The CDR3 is CASSQVGVAVRQFF. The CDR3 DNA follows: TGTGCCAGCAGCCAAGTGGGGGTGGCTGTCCGTCAGTTCTTC. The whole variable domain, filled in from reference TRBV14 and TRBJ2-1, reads EAGVTQFPSHSVIEKGQTVTLRCDPISGHDNLYWYRRVMGKEIKFLLHFVKESKQDESGMPNNRFLAERTGGTYSTLKVQPAELEDSGVYFCASSQVGVAVRQFFGPGTRLTVL.

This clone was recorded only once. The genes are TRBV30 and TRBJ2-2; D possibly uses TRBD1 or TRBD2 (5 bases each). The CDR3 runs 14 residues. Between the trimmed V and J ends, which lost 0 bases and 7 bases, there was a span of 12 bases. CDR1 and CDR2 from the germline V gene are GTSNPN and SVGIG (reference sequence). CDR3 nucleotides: TGTGCCTGGAGTGTTGGACTGGGGGACGGGGAGCTGTTTTTT. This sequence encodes CAWSVGLGDGELFF.

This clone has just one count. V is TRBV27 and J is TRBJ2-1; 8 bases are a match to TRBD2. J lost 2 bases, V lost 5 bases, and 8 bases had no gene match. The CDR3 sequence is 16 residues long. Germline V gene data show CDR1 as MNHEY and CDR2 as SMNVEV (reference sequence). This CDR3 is CASSPSAGEAYNEQFF. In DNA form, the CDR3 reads TGTGCCAGCAGTCCATCAGCGGGGGAAGCCTACAATGAGCAGTTCTTC.

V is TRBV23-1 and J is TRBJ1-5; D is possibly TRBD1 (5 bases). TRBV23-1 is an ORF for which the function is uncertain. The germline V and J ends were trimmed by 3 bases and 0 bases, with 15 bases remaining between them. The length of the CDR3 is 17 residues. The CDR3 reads CASSHKRGDDSNQPQHF. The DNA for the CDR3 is TGCGCCAGCAGTCACAAACGGGGGGACGATAGCAATCAGCCCCAGCATTTT.

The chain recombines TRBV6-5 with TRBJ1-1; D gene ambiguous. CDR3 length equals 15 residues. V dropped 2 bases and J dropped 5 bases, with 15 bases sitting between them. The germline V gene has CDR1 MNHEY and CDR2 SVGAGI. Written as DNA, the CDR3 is TGTGCCAGCAGTTACGGGGTGGAGCGGAATACTGAAGCTTTCTTT. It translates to CASSYGVERNTEAFF.

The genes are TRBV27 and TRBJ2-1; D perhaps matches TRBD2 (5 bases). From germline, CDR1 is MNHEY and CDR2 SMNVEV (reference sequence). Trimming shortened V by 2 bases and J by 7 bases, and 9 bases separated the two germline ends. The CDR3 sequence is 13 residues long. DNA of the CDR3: TGTGCCAGCAGTTTACCCCCGGGGAATGAGCAGTTCTTC. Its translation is CASSLPPGNEQFF.

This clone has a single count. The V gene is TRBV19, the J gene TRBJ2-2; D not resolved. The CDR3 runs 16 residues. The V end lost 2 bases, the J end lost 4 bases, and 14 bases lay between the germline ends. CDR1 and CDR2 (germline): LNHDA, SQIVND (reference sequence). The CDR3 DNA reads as TGTGCCAGTAGTATATTGCGGCAAGCCAGCACCGGGGAGCTGTTTTTT. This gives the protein CASSILRQASTGELFF.

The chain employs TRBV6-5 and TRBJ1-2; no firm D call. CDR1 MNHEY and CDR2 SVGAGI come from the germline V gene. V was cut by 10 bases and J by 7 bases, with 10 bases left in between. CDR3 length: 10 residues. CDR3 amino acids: CATYHFGYTF. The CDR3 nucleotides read TGTGCCACCTACCACTTTGGCTACACCTTC.

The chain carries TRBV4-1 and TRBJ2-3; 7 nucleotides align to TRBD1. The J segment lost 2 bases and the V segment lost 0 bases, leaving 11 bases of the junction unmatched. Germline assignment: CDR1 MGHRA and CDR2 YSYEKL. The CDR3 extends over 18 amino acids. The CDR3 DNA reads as TGCGCCAGCAGCCAAGATCACAGGGGCAGGGGGTTCACAGATACGCAGTATTTT. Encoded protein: CASSQDHRGRGFTDTQYF.

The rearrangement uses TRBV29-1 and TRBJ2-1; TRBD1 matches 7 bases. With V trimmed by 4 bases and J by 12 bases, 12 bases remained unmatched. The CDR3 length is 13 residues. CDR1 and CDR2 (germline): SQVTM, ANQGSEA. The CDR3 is CSVATMRGQGQFF. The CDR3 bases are TGCAGCGTTGCCACAATGAGGGGGCAAGGGCAGTTCTTC.

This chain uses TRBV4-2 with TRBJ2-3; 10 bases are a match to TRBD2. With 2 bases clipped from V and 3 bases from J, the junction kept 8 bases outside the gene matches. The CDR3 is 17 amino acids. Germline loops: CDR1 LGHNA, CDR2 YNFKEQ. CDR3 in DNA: TGTGCCAGCAGCCAATTGGGACCACTAGCGGGGACAGATACGCAGTATTTT. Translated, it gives CASSQLGPLAGTDTQYF.

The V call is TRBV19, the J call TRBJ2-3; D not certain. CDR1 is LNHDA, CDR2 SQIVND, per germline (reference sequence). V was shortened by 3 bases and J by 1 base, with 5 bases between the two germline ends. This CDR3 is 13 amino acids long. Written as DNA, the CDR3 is TGTGCCAGTAGTATGCCCGGCACAGATACGCAGTATTTT. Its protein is CASSMPGTDTQYF. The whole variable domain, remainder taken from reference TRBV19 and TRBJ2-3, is DGGITQSPKYLFRKEGQNVTLSCEQNLNHDAMYWYRQDPGQGLRLIYYSQIVNDFQKGDIAEGYSVSREKKESFPLTVTSAQKNPTAFYLCASSMPGTDTQYFGPGTRLTVL.